This paragraph reports one T cell receptor (beta chain). Its target is unknown. The source of the sample is a study of T cell repertoires in cytomegalovirus infection. TCRdb analysed the reads with MiXCR anew, one entry per CDR3 protein. The sample consists of fewer than 950,000 distinct CDR3 sequences, 30% to 35% of them appearing once. The V end was cut by 3 bases, the J end by 4 bases, with 11 bases between. In germline, CDR1 is DFQATT, CDR2 SNEGSKA (reference sequence). This CDR3 comprises 13 residues. The source is a human donor in good health (CMV status not recorded). Some clones in this sample may be carry-over from other donors' samples. This chain connects TRBV20-1 to TRBJ2-3, with D unclear. This sample comprised cultured CD8+ T cells from PBMCs, obtained from culture after CMV antigen stimulation. The CDR3 here is CSASRGFSDTQYF. The CDR3, as DNA: TGCAGTGCTAGCCGCGGATTTTCAGATACGCAGTATTTT.